Listed here is a single T cell receptor beta chain. Its antigen is undetermined. These data belong to a study of a mutant IDH1 vaccine in newly diagnosed glioma. Study details: Previous treatment comprised radiotherapy, temozolomide, or both, mostly both. Study-level results: Seemingly, pseudoprogression had no relation to changes in the top peripheral T cell clonotypes.

TCRdb's table, derived via immunoSEQ multiplex PCR, lists solely in-frame clones and lacks some. Found here are 58,000 or so clones, 70% to 90% of them singletons; the top ten hold 1.5% to 2%. The V end lost 7 bases, the J end lost 5 bases, and 14 bases lay between the germline ends. The V gene's germline CDR1 is SGHTA and CDR2 FQGNSA. The length of the CDR3 is 13 residues. This sample's time point: week 35, safety follow-up. In the vaccine, a single dose held 300 ug of the mutant IDH1 20-mer peptide, along with topical imiquimod. The vaccination schedule gave patients eight doses in weeks 1, 3, 5, 7, 11, 15, 19 and 23. Each donor presented with a new WHO grade 3 or 4 astrocytoma that tested IDH1-mutant and showed ATRX loss.

The TCR was taken from a middle-aged man with glioma. V usage is TRBV7-2 and J usage is TRBJ2-5; D may be TRBD2 (6 bases). Sequencing was performed on PBMCs, taken from a glioma patient whose treatment included an IDH1 peptide vaccine. For the CDR3, the DNA is TGTGCCAGCACCAGGGACTTTCGGGAGACCCAGTACTTC. Translating it yields CASTRDFRETQYF.